Listed here is a single TCR beta chain. Its antigen is not known. The sample originates from a study of memory CD4+ T cells and cytomegalovirus serostatus. Libraries were prepared by immunoSEQ multiplex PCR; TCRdb keeps only in-frame clonotypes and omits some of them. Of about 92,000 clones in the sample, 80% were seen once. The sort gate was single viable CD3+CD4+CD8-CD45RO+ cells for memory CD4+ T cells. Donors' CMV status reflects serum IgG against pp150, pp28, p38, p52. After thawing, CD4+ T cells were positively selected. Whole-study findings and limits: Suggested: most of the CMV-linked TCR signature lies in CD4+ memory cells. Of approximately 150 reported CMV TCRbeta sequences, 60 to 85 were found in memory CD4+ repertoires.

Trimming cost V 1 base and J 2 bases, with 12 bases left between them. The CDR3 is 16 residues long. Germline CDR1 is SNHLY and CDR2 is FYNNEI. The chain combines TRBV2 with TRBJ1-5; D not resolved. The sequencing input was memory CD4+ T cells from blood. This clonotype was sampled from an adult in good health and CMV-seropositive. The CDR3 loop is CASSEGFGVGNQPQHF. CDR3 nucleotides: TGTGCCAGCAGTGAAGGTTTCGGGGTGGGCAATCAGCCCCAGCATTTT.